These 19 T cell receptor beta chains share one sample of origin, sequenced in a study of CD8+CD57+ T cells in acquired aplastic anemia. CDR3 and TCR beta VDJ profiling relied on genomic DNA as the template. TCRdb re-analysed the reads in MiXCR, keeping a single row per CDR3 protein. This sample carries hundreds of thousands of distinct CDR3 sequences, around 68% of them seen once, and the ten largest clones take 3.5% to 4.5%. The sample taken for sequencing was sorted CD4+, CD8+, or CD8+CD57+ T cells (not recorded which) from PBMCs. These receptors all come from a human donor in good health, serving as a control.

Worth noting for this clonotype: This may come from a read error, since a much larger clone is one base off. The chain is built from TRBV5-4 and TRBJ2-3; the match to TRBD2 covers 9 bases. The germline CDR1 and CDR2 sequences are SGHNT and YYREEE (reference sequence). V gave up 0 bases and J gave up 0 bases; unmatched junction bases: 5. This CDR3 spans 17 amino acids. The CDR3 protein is CASSLDFSGGSTDTQYF. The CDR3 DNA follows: TGTGCCAGCAGCTTGGATTTCAGCGGGGGGAGCACAGATACGCAGTATTTT.

CDR3 sequence (DNA): TGTGCCACCAGCAGAGAGGACAGGGGAACCGAGCAGTTCTTC. Amino acids: CATSREDRGTEQFF. This chain links TRBV2 with TRBJ2-7, with TRBD1 matching over 9 bases. The DNA end lines up better with TRBJ2-1; the J call may be wrong. The CDR3 extends over 14 amino acids. Germline lookup yields CDR1 SNHLY and CDR2 FYNNEI.

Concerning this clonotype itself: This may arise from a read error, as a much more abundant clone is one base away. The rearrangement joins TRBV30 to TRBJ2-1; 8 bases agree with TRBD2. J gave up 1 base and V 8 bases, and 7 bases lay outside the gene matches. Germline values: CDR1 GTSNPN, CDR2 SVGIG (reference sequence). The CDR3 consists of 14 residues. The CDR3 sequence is CARTSGGSYNEQFF. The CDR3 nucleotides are TGTGCCCGGACCAGCGGGGGTTCCTACAATGAGCAGTTCTTC. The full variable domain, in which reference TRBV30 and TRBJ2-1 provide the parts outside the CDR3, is SQTIHQWPATLVQPVGSPLSLECTVEGTSNPNLYWYRQAAGRGLQLLFYSVGIGQISSEVPQNLSASRPQDRQFILSSKKLLLSDSGFYLCARTSGGSYNEQFFGPGTRLTVL.

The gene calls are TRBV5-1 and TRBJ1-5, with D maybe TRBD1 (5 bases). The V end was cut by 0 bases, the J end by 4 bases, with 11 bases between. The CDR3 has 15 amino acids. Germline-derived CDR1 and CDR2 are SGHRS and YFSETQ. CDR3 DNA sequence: TGCGCCAGCAGCTTGGTGGGGCAGACGAATCAGCCCCAGCATTTT. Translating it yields CASSLVGQTNQPQHF.

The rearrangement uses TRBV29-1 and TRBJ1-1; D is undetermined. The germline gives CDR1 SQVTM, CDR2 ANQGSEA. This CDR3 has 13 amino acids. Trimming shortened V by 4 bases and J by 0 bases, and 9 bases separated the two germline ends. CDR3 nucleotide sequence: TGCAGCGTTGGGGTAAAGATGAACACTGAAGCTTTCTTT. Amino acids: CSVGVKMNTEAFF.

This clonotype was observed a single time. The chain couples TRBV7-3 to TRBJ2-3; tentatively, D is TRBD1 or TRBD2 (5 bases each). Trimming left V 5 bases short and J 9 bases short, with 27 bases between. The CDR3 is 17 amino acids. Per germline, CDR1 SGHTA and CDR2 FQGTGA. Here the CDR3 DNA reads TGTGCCAGCAGCCCTACATGGACGGGGCCCAATGAGCAGACGCAGTATTTT. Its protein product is CASSPTWTGPNEQTQYF.

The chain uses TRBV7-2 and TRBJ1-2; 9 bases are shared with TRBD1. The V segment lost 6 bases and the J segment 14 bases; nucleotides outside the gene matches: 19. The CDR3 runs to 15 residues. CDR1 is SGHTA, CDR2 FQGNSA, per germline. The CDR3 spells CASSYSGQGNQPQTF. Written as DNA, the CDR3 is TGTGCCAGCAGTTACTCGGGACAGGGCAATCAGCCCCAGACCTTC.

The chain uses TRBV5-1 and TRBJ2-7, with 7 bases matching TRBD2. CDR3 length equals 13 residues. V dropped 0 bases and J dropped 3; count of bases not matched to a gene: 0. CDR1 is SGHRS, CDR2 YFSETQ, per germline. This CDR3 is CASSLGDYYEQYF. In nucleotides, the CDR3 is TGCGCCAGCAGCTTGGGGGACTACTACGAGCAGTACTTC.

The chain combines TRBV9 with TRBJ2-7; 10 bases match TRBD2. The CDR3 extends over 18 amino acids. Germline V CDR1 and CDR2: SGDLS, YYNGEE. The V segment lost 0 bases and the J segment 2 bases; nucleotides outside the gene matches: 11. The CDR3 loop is CASSVGRTSGSCTYEQYV. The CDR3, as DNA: TGTGCCAGCAGCGTAGGGAGGACTAGCGGTAGTTGTACCTACGAGCAGTACGTC.

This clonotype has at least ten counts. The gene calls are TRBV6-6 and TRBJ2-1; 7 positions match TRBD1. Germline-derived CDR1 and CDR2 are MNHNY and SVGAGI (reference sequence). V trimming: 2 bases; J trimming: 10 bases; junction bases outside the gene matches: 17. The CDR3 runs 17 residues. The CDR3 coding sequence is TGTGCCAGCAGTTACCTAAGAGGACAGGCGTCCCCAGAGGAGCAGTTCTTC. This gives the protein CASSYLRGQASPEEQFF.

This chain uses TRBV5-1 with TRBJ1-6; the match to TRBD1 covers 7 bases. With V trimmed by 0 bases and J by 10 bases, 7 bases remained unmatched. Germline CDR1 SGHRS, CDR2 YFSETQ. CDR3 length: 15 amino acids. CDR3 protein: CASSLETGVGSPLHF. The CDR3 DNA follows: TGCGCCAGCAGCTTGGAAACAGGGGTGGGCTCACCCCTCCACTTT.

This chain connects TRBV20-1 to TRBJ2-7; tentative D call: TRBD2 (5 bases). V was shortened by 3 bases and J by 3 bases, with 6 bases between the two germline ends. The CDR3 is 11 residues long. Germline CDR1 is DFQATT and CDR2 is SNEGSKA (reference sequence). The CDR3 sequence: CSASRGYEQYF. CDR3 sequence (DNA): TGCAGTGCTAGTCGGGGCTACGAGCAGTACTTC.

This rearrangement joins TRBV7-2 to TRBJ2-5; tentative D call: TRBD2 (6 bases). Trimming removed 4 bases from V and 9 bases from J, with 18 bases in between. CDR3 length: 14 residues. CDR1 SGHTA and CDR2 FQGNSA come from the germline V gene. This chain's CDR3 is CASSSSGGEEPQYF. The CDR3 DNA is TGTGCCAGCAGCTCCAGCGGAGGGGAGGAGCCCCAGTACTTC. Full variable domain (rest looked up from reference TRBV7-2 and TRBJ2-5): GAGVSQSPSNKVTEKGKDVELRCDPISGHTALYWYRQSLGQGLEFLIYFQGNSAPDKSGLPSDRFSAERTGGSVSTLTIQRTQQEDSAVYLCASSSSGGEEPQYFGPGTRLLVL.

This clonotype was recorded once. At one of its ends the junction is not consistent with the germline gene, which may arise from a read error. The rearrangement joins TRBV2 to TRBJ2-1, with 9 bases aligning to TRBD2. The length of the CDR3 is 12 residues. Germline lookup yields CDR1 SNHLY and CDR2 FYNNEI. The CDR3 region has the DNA TGTGTGAGGCGGGGGGGCGGTAATGCGCAGTTCTTC. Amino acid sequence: CVRRGGGNAQFF. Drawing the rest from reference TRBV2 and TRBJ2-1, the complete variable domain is EPEVTQTPSHQVTQMGQEVILRCVPISNHLYFYWYRQILGQKVEFLVSFYNNEISEKSEIFDDQFSVERPDGSNFTLKIRSTKLEDSAMYFCVRRGGGNAQFFGPGTRLTVL.

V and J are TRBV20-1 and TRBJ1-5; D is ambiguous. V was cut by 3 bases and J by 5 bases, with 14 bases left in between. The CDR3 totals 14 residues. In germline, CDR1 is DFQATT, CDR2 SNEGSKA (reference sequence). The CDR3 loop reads CSASEVGSYQPQHF. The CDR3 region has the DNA TGCAGTGCTAGCGAAGTGGGCAGTTATCAGCCCCAGCATTTT.

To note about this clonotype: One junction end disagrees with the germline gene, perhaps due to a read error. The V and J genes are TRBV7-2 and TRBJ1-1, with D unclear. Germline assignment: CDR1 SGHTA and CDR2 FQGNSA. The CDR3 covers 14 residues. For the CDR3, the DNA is TGTGCCAGCAGCCTACATGGTAGCAGCGGTGAATCACCCTTT. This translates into CASSLHGSSGESPF.

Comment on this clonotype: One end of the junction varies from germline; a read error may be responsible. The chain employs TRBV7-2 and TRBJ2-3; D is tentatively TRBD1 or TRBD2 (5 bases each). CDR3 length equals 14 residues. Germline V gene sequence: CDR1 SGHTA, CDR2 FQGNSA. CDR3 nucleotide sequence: TGTGCCAGCAGCTTTGATAGGGACCAAGGAGCTTTCTTTTTT. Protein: CASSFDRDQGAFFF.

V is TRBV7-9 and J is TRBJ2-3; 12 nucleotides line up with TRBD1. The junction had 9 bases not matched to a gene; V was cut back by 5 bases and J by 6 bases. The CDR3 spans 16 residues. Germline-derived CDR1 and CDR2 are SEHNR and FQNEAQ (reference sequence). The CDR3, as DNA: TGTGCCAGCAGCATCGCCGGGACAGGGGGCGAGGATACGCAGTATTTT. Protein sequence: CASSIAGTGGEDTQYF.

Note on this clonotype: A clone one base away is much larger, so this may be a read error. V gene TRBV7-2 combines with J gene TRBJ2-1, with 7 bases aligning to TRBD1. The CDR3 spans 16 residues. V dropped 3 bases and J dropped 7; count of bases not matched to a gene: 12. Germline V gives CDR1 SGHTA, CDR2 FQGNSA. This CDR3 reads CASSLVGQVGMNEQFF. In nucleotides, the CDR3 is TGTGCCAGCAGCTTGGTTGGACAGGTGGGGATGAATGAGCAGTTCTTC.